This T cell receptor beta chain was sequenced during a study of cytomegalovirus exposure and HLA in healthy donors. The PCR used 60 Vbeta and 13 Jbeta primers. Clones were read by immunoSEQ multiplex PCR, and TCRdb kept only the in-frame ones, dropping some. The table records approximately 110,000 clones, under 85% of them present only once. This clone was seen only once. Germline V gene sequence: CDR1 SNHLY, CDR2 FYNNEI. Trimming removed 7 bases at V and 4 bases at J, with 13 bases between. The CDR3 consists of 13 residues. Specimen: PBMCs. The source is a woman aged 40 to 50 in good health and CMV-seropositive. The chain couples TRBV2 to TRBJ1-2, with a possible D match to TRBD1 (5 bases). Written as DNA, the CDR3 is TGTGCCAGCACTGATACGGGGGGCTATGGCTACACCTTC. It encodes CASTDTGGYGYTF.